These 4 T cell receptor beta chains originate from one sample sequenced in a study of technical replicates of blood from a handful of donors. This table comes from immunoSEQ multiplex PCR, and its TCRdb copy is limited to in-frame clones, with some not included. The data show 45,000 to 60,000 clones, 80% to 95% seen once. The sample taken for sequencing was PBMCs. The receptor set was obtained from a human donor in good health. Some clones in this sample may be carry-over from other donors' samples.

CDR3 in DNA: TGTGCCAGCAGTTACTCGGCGGGGGGGGTTTACGAGCAGTACTTC. Amino acid sequence: CASSYSAGGVYEQYF. The rearrangement joins TRBV6-5 to TRBJ2-7; TRBD2 matches 9 bases. Germline V lookup: CDR1 MNHEY, CDR2 SVGAGI. The CDR3 runs to 15 residues. J was trimmed by 4 bases and V by 0 bases; bases with no gene match: 4.

The rearrangement joins TRBV10-3 to TRBJ1-1; no clear D gene. V lost 6 bases to trimming and J lost 3 bases, with 8 bases between them. CDR1 ENHRY and CDR2 SYGVKD come from the germline V gene. The CDR3 runs to 12 residues. The CDR3 nucleotides read TGTGCCATCAGCGCTTTAGACACTGAAGCTTTCTTT. This codes for CAISALDTEAFF.

The chain uses TRBV15 and TRBJ1-2; D is possibly TRBD1 (6 bases). The CDR3 is 15 residues long. The ends were cut back, 3 bases at V and 8 bases at J, with 19 bases in the middle. Germline lookup yields CDR1 LNHNV and CDR2 YYDKDF (reference sequence). CDR3 region: CATSREFTGKEGYTF. The CDR3 DNA reads as TGTGCCACCAGCAGGGAATTTACAGGGAAGGAAGGCTACACCTTC.

V usage is TRBV5-4 and J usage is TRBJ2-7, with D maybe TRBD2 (6 bases). With 4 bases removed from V and 2 bases from J, the gap between germline ends came to 16 bases. CDR1 and CDR2 from the germline V gene are SGHNT and YYREEE (reference sequence). CDR3 length: 15 residues. Here the CDR3 reads CASSTPGVSTYEQYF. The CDR3 region has the DNA TGTGCCAGCAGCACTCCGGGAGTCTCCACCTACGAGCAGTACTTC.